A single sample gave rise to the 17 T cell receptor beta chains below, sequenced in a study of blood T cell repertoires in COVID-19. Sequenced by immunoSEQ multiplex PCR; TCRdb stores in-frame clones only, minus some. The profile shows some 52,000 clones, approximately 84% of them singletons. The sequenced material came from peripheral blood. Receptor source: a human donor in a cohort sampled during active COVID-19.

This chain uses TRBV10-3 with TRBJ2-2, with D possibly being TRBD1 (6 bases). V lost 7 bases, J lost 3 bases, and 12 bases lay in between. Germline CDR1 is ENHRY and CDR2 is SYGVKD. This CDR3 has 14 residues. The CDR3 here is CAITNRVDTGELFF. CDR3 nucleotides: TGTGCCATCACCAACAGGGTTGACACCGGGGAGCTGTTTTTT.

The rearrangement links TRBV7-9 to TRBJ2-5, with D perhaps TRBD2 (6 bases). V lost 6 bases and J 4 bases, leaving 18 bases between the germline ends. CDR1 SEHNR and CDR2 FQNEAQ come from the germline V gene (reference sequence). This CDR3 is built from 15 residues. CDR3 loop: CASSLIMGGGETQYF. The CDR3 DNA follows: TGTGCCAGCAGTCTAATCATGGGGGGTGGAGAGACCCAGTACTTC.

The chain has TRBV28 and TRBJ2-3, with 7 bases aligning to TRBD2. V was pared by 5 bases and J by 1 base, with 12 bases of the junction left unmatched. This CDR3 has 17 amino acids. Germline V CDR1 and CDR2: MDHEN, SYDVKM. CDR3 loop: CASSRSEGREGTDTQYF. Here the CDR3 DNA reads TGTGCCAGCAGTCGATCGGAAGGACGGGAGGGCACAGATACGCAGTATTTT.

CDR3 in amino acids: CSVEDRLAGGTDTQYF. The CDR3 bases are TGCAGCGTTGAAGATAGACTAGCGGGGGGCACAGATACGCAGTATTTT. This sequence joins TRBV29-1 and TRBJ2-3, with TRBD2 identical over 12 bases. V lost 0 bases to trimming and J lost 1 base; unmatched junction nucleotides: 2. This CDR3 has 16 amino acids. The V gene's germline CDR1 is SQVTM and CDR2 ANQGSEA.

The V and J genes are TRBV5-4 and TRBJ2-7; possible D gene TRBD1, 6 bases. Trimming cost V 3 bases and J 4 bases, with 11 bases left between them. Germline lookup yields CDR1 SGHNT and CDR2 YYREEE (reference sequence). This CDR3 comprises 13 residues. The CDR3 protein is CASSSPRGYEQYF. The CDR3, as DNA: TGTGCCAGCAGCTCCCCTAGGGGGTACGAGCAGTACTTC.

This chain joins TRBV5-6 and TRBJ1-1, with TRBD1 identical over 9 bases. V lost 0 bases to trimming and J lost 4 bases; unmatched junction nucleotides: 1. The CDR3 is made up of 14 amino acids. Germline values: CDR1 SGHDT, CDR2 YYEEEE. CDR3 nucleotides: TGTGCCAGCAGCTTGGGGGACAGGGTCACTGAAGCTTTCTTT. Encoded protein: CASSLGDRVTEAFF.

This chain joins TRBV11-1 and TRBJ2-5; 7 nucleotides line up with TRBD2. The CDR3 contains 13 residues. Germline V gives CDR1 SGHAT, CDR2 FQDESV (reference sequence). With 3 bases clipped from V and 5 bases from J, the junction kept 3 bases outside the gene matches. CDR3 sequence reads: CASSFGGWETQYF. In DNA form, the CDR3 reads TGTGCCAGCAGCTTCGGGGGGTGGGAGACCCAGTACTTC.

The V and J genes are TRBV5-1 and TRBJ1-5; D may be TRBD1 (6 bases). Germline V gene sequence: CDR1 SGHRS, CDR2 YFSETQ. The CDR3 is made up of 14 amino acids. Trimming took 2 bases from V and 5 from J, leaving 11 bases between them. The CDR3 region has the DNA TGCGCCAGCAGCTTCTGGGCAGGGGATCAGCCCCAGCATTTT. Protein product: CASSFWAGDQPQHF.

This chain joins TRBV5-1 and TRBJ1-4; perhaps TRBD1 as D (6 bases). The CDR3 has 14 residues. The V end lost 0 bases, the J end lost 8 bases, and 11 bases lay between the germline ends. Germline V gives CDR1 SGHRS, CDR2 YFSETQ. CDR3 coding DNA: TGCGCCAGCAGCTTGGGACAGGTGGGAGAAAAACTGTTTTTT. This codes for CASSLGQVGEKLFF.

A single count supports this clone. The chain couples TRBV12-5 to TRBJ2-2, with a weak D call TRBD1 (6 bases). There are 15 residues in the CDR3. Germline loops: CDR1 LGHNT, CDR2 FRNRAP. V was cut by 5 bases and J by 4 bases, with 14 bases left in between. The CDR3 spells CASGRGAGVTGELFF. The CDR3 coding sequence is TGTGCTAGTGGTCGGGGTGCAGGGGTCACCGGGGAGCTGTTTTTT.

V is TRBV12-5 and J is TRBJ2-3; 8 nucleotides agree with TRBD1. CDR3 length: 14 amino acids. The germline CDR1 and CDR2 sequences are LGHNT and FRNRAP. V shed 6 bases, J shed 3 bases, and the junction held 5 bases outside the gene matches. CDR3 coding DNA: TGTGCTAGTGGACCGGACAGGGAGACAGATACGCAGTATTTT. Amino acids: CASGPDRETDTQYF.

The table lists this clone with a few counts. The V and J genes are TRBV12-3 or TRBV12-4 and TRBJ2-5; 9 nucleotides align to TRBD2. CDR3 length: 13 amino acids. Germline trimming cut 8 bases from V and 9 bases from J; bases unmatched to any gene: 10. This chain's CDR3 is CASLLAGTASQYF. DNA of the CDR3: TGTGCCAGCCTCCTAGCGGGGACAGCGTCCCAGTACTTC.

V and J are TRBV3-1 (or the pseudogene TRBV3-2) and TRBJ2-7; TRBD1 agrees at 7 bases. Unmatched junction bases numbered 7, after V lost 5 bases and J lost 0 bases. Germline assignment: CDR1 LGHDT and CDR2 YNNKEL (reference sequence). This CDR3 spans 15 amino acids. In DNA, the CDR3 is TGTGCCAGCAGCGCCCGGGACAGAAGCTCCTACGAGCAGTACTTC. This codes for CASSARDRSSYEQYF.

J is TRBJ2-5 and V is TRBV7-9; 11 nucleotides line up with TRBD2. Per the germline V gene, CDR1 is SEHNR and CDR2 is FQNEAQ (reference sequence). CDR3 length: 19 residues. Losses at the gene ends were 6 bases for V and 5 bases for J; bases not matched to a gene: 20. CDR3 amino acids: CASSPGQGKLAGAGETQYF. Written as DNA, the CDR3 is TGTGCCAGCAGTCCGGGACAGGGTAAACTAGCGGGAGCCGGTGAGACCCAGTACTTC. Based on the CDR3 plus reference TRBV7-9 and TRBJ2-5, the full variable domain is DTGVSQNPRHKITKRGQNVTFRCDPISEHNRLYWYRQTLGQGPEFLTYFQNEAQLEKSRLLSDRFSAERPKGSFSTLEIQRTEQGDSAMYLCASSPGQGKLAGAGETQYFGPGTRLLVL.

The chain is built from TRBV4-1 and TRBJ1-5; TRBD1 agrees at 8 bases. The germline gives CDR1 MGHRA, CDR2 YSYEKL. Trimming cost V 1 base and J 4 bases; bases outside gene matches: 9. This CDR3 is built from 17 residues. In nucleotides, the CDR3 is TGCGCCAGCAGCCAAGGGCCCCGACAGGGGAGTAATCAGCCCCAGCATTTT. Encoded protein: CASSQGPRQGSNQPQHF.

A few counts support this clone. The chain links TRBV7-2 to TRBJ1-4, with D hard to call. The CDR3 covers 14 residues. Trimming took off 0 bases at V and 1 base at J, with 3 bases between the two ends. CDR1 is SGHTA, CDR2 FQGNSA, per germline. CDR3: CASSLARTNEKLFF. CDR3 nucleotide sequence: TGTGCCAGCAGCTTAGCTCGAACTAATGAAAAACTGTTTTTT.

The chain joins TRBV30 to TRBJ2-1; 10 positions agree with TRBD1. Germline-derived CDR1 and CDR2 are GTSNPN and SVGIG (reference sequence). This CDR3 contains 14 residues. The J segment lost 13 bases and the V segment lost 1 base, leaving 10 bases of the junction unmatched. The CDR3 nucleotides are TGTGCCTGGAGTGCCCGTGGGACAGGGGTGTTCCAGTTCTTC. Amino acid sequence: CAWSARGTGVFQFF.